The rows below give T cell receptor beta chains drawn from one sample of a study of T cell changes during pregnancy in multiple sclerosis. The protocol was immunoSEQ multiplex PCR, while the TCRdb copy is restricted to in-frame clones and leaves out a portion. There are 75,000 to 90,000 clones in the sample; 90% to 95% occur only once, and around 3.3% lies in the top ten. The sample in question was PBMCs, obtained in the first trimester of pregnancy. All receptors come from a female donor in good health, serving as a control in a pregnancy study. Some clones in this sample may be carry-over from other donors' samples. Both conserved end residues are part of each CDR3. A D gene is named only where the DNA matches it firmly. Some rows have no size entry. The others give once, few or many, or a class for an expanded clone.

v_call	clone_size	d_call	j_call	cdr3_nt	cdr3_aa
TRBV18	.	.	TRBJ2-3	TGTGCCAGCTCTTGGACACAGGGCCCCACAGATACGCAGTATTTT	CASSWTQGPTDTQYF
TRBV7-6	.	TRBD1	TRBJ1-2	TGTGCCAGCAGCCCGGGACAGGGCGGGGGCTATGGCTACACCTTC	CASSPGQGGGYGYTF
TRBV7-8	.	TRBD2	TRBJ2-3	TGTGCCAGCAGGCCCGTAGCGGGCATCACAGATACGCAGTATTTT	CASRPVAGITDTQYF
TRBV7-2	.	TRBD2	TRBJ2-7	TGTGCCAGCAGCTTGGGACTAGGTTCCTACGAGCAGTACTTC	CASSLGLGSYEQYF
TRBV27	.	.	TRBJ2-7	TGTGCCAGCAGTGCCTTACAGGGTTCCGAGCAGTACTTC	CASSALQGSEQYF
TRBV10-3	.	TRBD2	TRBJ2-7	TGTGCCATCATGGGGGAGGGGCTAGCCAGCTCCTACGAGCAGTACTTC	CAIMGEGLASSYEQYF
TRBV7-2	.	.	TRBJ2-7	TGTGCCAGCAGCTTAGACAGGGACATTACCTACGAGCAGTACTTC	CASSLDRDITYEQYF
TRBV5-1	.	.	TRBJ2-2	TGCGTCAGCAGCTCTACAGGGGAGGCCGGGGAGCTGTTTTTT	CVSSSTGEAGELFF
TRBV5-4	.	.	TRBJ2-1	TGTGCCAGCAGCTTGCTGGCGGGACGAAATGAGCAGTTCTTC	CASSLLAGRNEQFF
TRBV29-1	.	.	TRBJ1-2	TGCAGCGTTGAAGACCGGGGTAAGACAGGTCGACTATATGGCTACACCTTC	CSVEDRGKTGRLYGYTF
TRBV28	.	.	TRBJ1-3	TGTGCCAGCAGTTTTTGGCAGTCCTCTGGAAACACCATATATTTT	CASSFWQSSGNTIYF
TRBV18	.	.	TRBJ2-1	TGTGCCAGCTCACCTCGAGCCGGGGGTGAGCAGTTCTTC	CASSPRAGGEQFF
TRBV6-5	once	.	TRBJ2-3	TGTGCCACCAGGTTATTGGAGACAGATACGCAGTATTTT	CATRLLETDTQYF
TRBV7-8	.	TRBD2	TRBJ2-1	TGTGCCAGCAGCTTAGCGCCCCTAGCGGGACGAGTAGAGTTCTTC	CASSLAPLAGRVEFF
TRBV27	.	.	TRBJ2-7	TGTGCCAGCAGTTTAGGGCCCCAGGGAAGAGAATACGAGCAGTACTTC	CASSLGPQGREYEQYF
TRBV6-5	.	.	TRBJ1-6	TGTGCCAGCAGACAGGGCCATAATAATTCACCCCTCCACTTT	CASRQGHNNSPLHF
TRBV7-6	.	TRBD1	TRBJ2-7	TGTGCCAGCAGCCCCCGGACAGGGGCCTACGAGCAGTACTTC	CASSPRTGAYEQYF
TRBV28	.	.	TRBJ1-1	TGTGCCAGCAGTTCCCAGGGAGGTGAGGCTGAAGCTTTCTTT	CASSSQGGEAEAFF
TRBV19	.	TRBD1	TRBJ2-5	TGTGCCAGTAGTTTCTCCGGGACAGGGGCGGAGACCCAGTACTTC	CASSFSGTGAETQYF
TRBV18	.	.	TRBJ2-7	TGTGCCAGCTCCGATGGGGGGAACGAGCAGTACTTC	CASSDGGNEQYF
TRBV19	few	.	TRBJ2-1	TGTGCCACCTCCACAGGGTTTGAGCAGTTCTTC	CATSTGFEQFF
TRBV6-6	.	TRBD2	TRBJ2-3	TGTGCCTCTCGTGGGGAGGGCGACACAGATACGCAGTATTTT	CASRGEGDTDTQYF
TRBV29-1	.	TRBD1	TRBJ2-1	TGCAGCGTTGAAGAAACCGGGACAGGGTCCAATGAGCAGTTCTTC	CSVEETGTGSNEQFF
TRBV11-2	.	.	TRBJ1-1	TGTGCCAGCAGCACCCGGGCCGGGGAGGATGCTTTCTTT	CASSTRAGEDAFF
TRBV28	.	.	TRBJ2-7	TGTGCCAGCAGCCGACGACAGAGCTCCTACGAGCAGTACTTC	CASSRRQSSYEQYF
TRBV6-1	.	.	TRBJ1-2	TGTGCCAGCAGTGAAGGGGGGGGAAACTTGGGCTACACCTTC	CASSEGGGNLGYTF
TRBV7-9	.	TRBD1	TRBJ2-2	TGTGCCAGCAGGGAGGATGGGACAGGGGGCATCACCGGGGAGCTGTTTTTT	CASREDGTGGITGELFF
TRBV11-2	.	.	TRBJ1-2	TGTGCCAGCAGCTTAGGGACAGCTAACTATGGCTACACCTTC	CASSLGTANYGYTF
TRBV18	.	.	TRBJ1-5	TGTGCCAGCTCACCACTGCCGGGTCTCAATCAGCCCCAGCATTTT	CASSPLPGLNQPQHF
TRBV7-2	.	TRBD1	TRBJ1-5	TGTGCCAGCAGCTCGACAGGGGGAAACAATCAGCCCCAGCATTTT	CASSSTGGNNQPQHF
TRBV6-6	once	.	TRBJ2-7	TGTGCCAGCAGTTCCCCGACTGTTCCCTACGAGCAGTACTTC	CASSSPTVPYEQYF
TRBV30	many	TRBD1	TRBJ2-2	TGTGCCTGGAGTGTACAGGGGGCGCACACCGGGGAGCTGTTTTTT	CAWSVQGAHTGELFF
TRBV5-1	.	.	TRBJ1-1	TGCGCCAGCAGCTTGCGACTGCAGCGGGACGGATACACTGAAGCTTTCTTT	CASSLRLQRDGYTEAFF
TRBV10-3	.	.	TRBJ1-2	TGTGCCACACATAGTATTCGGGGGAACTATGGCTACACCTTC	CATHSIRGNYGYTF
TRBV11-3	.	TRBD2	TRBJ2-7	TGTGCCAGCAGCTTAGGCGGGAGGGCCGCTCACGAGCAGTACTTC	CASSLGGRAAHEQYF
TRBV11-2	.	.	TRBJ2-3	TGTGCCAGCAGCTTGGGGCGGCGAGATACGCAGTATTTT	CASSLGRRDTQYF
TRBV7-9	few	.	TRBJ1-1	TGTGCCAGCAGCCACACCCAGAACACTGAAGCTTTCTTT	CASSHTQNTEAFF
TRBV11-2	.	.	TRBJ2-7	TGTGCCAGCAGCCCCCTAGACGAGCAGTACTTC	CASSPLDEQYF
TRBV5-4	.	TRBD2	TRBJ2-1	TGTGCCAGCAGCTTTGGGACTAGCGGGGGGCTGGGGGAGCAGTTCTTC	CASSFGTSGGLGEQFF
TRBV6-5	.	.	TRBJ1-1	TGTGCCAGCAGTCCTGGACTGTATGAAGCTTTCTTT	CASSPGLYEAFF
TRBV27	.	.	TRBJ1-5	TGTGCCAGCATGGGGGGGGCCAATCAGCCCCAGCATTTT	CASMGGANQPQHF
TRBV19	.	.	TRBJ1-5	TGTGCCAGTAGACACAGCAATCAGCCCCAGCATTTT	CASRHSNQPQHF
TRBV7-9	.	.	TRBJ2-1	TGTGCCAGCAGCGTACTAGCCCATGAGCAGTTCTTC	CASSVLAHEQFF
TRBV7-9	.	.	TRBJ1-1	TGTGCCAGCAGCCTAACAGGGTTGGACACTGAAGCTTTCTTT	CASSLTGLDTEAFF
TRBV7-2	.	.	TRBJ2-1	TGTGCCAGCAGCTTAGGATCGCAGCGGGATGAGCAGTTCTTC	CASSLGSQRDEQFF